These 23 T cell receptor beta chains were all obtained from the same sample, sequenced in a study of T and B cells in COVID-19 patients. Blood genomic DNA input for TRB amplification was 250-500 ng. TRB rearrangements were amplified by multiplex PCR with BIOMED2 TRB-A/B primers. TCRdb re-analysed the multiplex PCR reads in MiXCR, keeping a single row per CDR3 protein. In the table there are 6,000 or so distinct CDR3 sequences, roughly 32% of which are singletons. The sequencing input was blood. All receptors derive from a human donor with active COVID-19.

This clonotype was found many times. This chain uses TRBV29-1 with TRBJ1-1, with 10 nucleotides matching TRBD1. The germline V gene encodes CDR1 SQVTM and CDR2 ANQGSEA. This CDR3 is built from 14 residues. The J segment lost 5 bases and the V segment lost 6 bases, leaving 9 bases of the junction unmatched. The CDR3 nucleotides are TGCAGCGTCGACAGGGGGCAATGGAAAACTGAAGCTTTCTTT. Its translation: CSVDRGQWKTEAFF.

By share, this clonotype ranks as medium-sized (0.01 to 0.1%). The rearrangement uses TRBV29-1 and TRBJ1-1, with D hard to call. Germline V lookup: CDR1 SQVTM, CDR2 ANQGSEA. This CDR3 contains 13 residues. V lost 5 bases, J lost 0 bases, and 10 bases lay in between. This chain's CDR3 is CSVRTGMNTEAFF. The CDR3 DNA sequence: TGCAGCGTTCGGACCGGTATGAACACTGAAGCTTTCTTT. Supplemented by reference TRBV29-1 and TRBJ1-1, the full variable domain reads SAVISQKPSRDICQRGTSLTIQCQVDSQVTMMFWYRQQPGQSLTLIATANQGSEATYESGFVIDKFPISRPNLTFSTLTVSNMSPEDSSIYLCSVRTGMNTEAFFGQGTRLTVV.

This clonotype came up a few times. The V call is TRBV6-2 or TRBV6-3, the J call TRBJ2-5, with TRBD2 identical over 13 bases. CDR3 length equals 18 residues. With 0 bases clipped from V and 3 bases from J, the junction kept 7 bases outside the gene matches. Germline V gene sequence: CDR1 MNHEY, CDR2 SVGEGT. The DNA for the CDR3 is TGTGCCAGCAGTTACTCCCTAGGGACTAGCGGGGCAGAAGAGACCCAGTACTTC. Translated, it gives CASSYSLGTSGAEETQYF.

This clonotype was recorded a few times. The chain employs TRBV5-5 and TRBJ1-4, with 8 positions matching TRBD1. CDR3 length equals 16 residues. Germline lookup yields CDR1 SGHKS and CDR2 YYEKEE (reference sequence). Losses at the gene ends were 2 bases for V and 8 bases for J; bases not matched to a gene: 11. CDR3 loop: CASSFSGGSTGEKLFF. The CDR3 nucleotides are TGTGCCAGCAGCTTCTCAGGGGGCTCAACCGGAGAAAAACTGTTTTTT.

A few counts support this clonotype. The chain carries TRBV6-6 and TRBJ2-3; D tentatively fits TRBD1 or TRBD2 (5 bases each). The length of the CDR3 is 16 residues. Trimming left V 0 bases short and J 0 bases short, with 10 bases between. Germline V CDR1 and CDR2: MNHNY, SVGAGI (reference sequence). CDR3 nucleotides: TGTGCCAGCAGTTACTCACCGGGACCGAGCACAGATACGCAGTATTTT. Protein sequence: CASSYSPGPSTDTQYF.

This clonotype has a handful of counts. The chain employs TRBV7-9 and TRBJ2-7; no firm D call. Germline CDR1 reads SEHNR; CDR2 reads FQNEAQ (reference sequence). This CDR3 has 14 residues. The V gene lost 1 base and the J gene lost 7 bases, with 14 bases spanning the gap. CDR3 protein: CASSLVQVVGEQYF. The CDR3 DNA reads TGTGCCAGCAGCTTAGTTCAGGTCGTCGGGGAGCAGTACTTC.

The chain joins TRBV6-6 to TRBJ1-4, with no clear D. Germline V gene data show CDR1 as MNHNY and CDR2 as SVGAGI (reference sequence). This CDR3 comprises 14 residues. With 6 bases removed from V and 2 bases from J, the gap between germline ends came to 10 bases. This CDR3 reads CASSPGGTNEKLFF. The CDR3 bases are TGTGCCAGCAGCCCAGGCGGGACTAATGAAAAACTGTTTTTT.

This clonotype occurred once. The J gene is TRBJ1-1, the V gene TRBV20-1; D is uncertain. Trimming pared 1 base from V and 5 bases from J, leaving 14 bases between. The CDR3 extends over 14 amino acids. CDR1 is DFQATT, CDR2 SNEGSKA, per germline (reference sequence). The CDR3 DNA is TGCAGTGCTAGAGGGAGCTGGGGAGGAACTGAAGCTTTCTTT. This gives the protein CSARGSWGGTEAFF.

The gene calls are TRBV6-2 or TRBV6-3 and TRBJ1-5; a weak D match, TRBD1 (5 bases). The germline gives CDR1 MNHEY, CDR2 SVGEGT. V dropped 5 bases and J dropped 1 base, with 12 bases sitting between them. The CDR3 runs to 15 residues. The CDR3 here is CASSPQGISNQPQHF. The CDR3, as DNA: TGTGCCAGCAGTCCCCAGGGAATCAGCAATCAGCCCCAGCATTTT.

The chain links TRBV6-1 to TRBJ2-5, with D possibly TRBD2 on 6 matching bases. Deletions cut 6 bases from V and 9 bases from J, with 20 bases between. The CDR3 extends over 14 amino acids. CDR1 and CDR2 (germline): MNHNS, SASEGT. CDR3 residues: CASRDLLGGRAQYF. The CDR3 DNA reads as TGTGCCAGCAGGGACCTTCTGGGGGGTCGGGCCCAGTACTTC.

This rearrangement joins TRBV30 to TRBJ2-7; 10 bases fit TRBD1. This CDR3 has 14 residues. Looked up from germline, CDR1 is GTSNPN and CDR2 is SVGIG (reference sequence). V shed 6 bases, J shed 1 base, and the junction held 6 bases outside the gene matches. CDR3 sequence: CACRGDRGSYEQYF. The CDR3, as DNA: TGTGCCTGTAGGGGGGACAGGGGATCCTACGAGCAGTACTTC. Based on the CDR3 plus reference TRBV30 and TRBJ2-7, the full variable domain is SQTIHQWPATLVQPVGSPLSLECTVEGTSNPNLYWYRQAAGRGLQLLFYSVGIGQISSEVPQNLSASRPQDRQFILSSKKLLLSDSGFYLCACRGDRGSYEQYFGPGTRLTVT.

This clonotype was counted a few times. The V and J genes are TRBV12-3 or TRBV12-4 and TRBJ2-1; 7 bases align to TRBD2. The CDR3 is 17 residues long. The trim removed 0 bases at V and 6 bases at J, leaving 11 bases unmatched. This chain's CDR3 is CASSLAKGRERSNEQFF. CDR3 in DNA: TGTGCCAGCAGTTTAGCCAAGGGGCGGGAGAGGAGCAATGAGCAGTTCTTC.

Comment on this clonotype: At one end the junction does not follow the germline gene, possibly because of a read error. The rearrangement links TRBV27 to TRBJ2-3; 8 bases agree with TRBD2. The germline V gene has CDR1 MNHEY and CDR2 SMNVEV (reference sequence). The length of the CDR3 is 14 residues. The CDR3 coding sequence is TGTGCCAGCAGCCCGAGGACTAGCAAAGATACGCAGTATTTT. Translating gives CASSPRTSKDTQYF.

The gene calls are TRBV6-5 and TRBJ1-2, with D perhaps matching TRBD1 (5 bases). With 5 bases removed from V and 0 bases from J, the gap between germline ends came to 13 bases. The germline gives CDR1 MNHEY, CDR2 SVGAGI. The CDR3 runs 15 residues. DNA for the CDR3: TGTGCCAGCAGTGCCGGGACGTTCGCTAACTATGGCTACACCTTC. It is translated as CASSAGTFANYGYTF.

The chain uses TRBV6-5 and TRBJ1-5; D remains ambiguous. Trimming stripped 3 bases from V and 7 bases from J, with 13 bases between. CDR3 length: 14 amino acids. The germline V gene has CDR1 MNHEY and CDR2 SVGAGI. The DNA for the CDR3 is TGTGCCAGCAGTTATTCCGCCAGAAACCAGCCCCAGCATTTT. This translates into CASSYSARNQPQHF.

This clonotype appeared a few times. CDR3 residues: CASSRDSTSTDTQYF. CDR3 DNA sequence: TGTGCCAGCAGTCGGGACAGTACAAGCACAGATACGCAGTATTTT. The gene calls are TRBV5-4 and TRBJ2-3; 7 nucleotides line up with TRBD1. CDR3 length: 15 amino acids. With 5 bases clipped from V and 0 bases from J, the junction kept 6 bases outside the gene matches. Germline CDR1 SGHNT, CDR2 YYREEE (reference sequence).

The chain has TRBV7-2 and TRBJ2-7, with TRBD1 matching 8 bases. The junction had 8 bases not matched to a gene; V was cut back by 4 bases and J by 3 bases. This CDR3 spans 15 amino acids. Germline V gene sequence: CDR1 SGHTA, CDR2 FQGNSA. The CDR3 DNA is TGTGCCAGCAGCTGGACAGGGATGGGGTTCTACGAGCAGTACTTC. It specifies CASSWTGMGFYEQYF.

In nucleotides, the CDR3 is TGTGCCAGCAGCCCCAGGGGGAACGGGGAGCTGTTTTTT. Its translation is CASSPRGNGELFF. This chain connects TRBV7-2 to TRBJ2-2; 7 bases line up with TRBD1. The V and J ends lost 5 bases and 7 bases, in that order; junction bases with no gene match: 4. CDR1 SGHTA and CDR2 FQGNSA come from the germline V gene. The CDR3 runs to 13 residues. The variable domain in full, with the rest retrieved from reference TRBV7-2 and TRBJ2-2, is GAGVSQSPSNKVTEKGKDVELRCDPISGHTALYWYRQSLGQGLEFLIYFQGNSAPDKSGLPSDRFSAERTGGSVSTLTIQRTQQEDSAVYLCASSPRGNGELFFGEGSRLTVL.

This clonotype came up a few times. This rearrangement joins TRBV24-1 to TRBJ2-2; TRBD1 is a possible D gene (6 bases). The V end was cut by 3 bases, the J end by 3 bases, with 10 bases between. Germline V gene lookup returns CDR1 KGHDR and CDR2 SFDVKD. CDR3 length equals 15 residues. The CDR3 sequence: CATSDDHRDTGELFF. The CDR3 DNA sequence: TGTGCCACCAGTGATGATCACAGGGACACCGGGGAGCTGTTTTTT.

The rearrangement uses TRBV4-3 and TRBJ2-2; 11 nucleotides agree with TRBD2. Germline V gene lookup returns CDR1 LGHNA and CDR2 YSLEER. The V gene end was trimmed by 3 bases and the J gene end by 4 bases; junction bases not matched to a gene: 7. This CDR3 region has 17 residues. The CDR3 DNA follows: TGCGCCAGCAGCCAGGGACTAGCGGCGACGAGCACCGGGGAGCTGTTTTTT. Amino acids: CASSQGLAATSTGELFF.

This clonotype was seen many times. V usage is TRBV29-1 and J usage is TRBJ1-3, with a tentative D call TRBD1 (5 bases). The germline CDR1 and CDR2 sequences are SQVTM and ANQGSEA. The CDR3 spans 16 residues. The V end was cut by 7 bases, the J end by 2 bases, with 21 bases between. Here the CDR3 DNA reads TGCAGCGCCCAGATAACGGGCAGGGCGGCTGGAAACACCATATATTTT. It yields the protein CSAQITGRAAGNTIYF.

This clonotype was counted a few times. The genes are TRBV5-4 and TRBJ1-2; D perhaps matches TRBD1 (5 bases). Deletions cut 4 bases from V and 2 bases from J, with 12 bases between. The CDR3 covers 14 residues. Germline CDR1 SGHNT, CDR2 YYREEE (reference sequence). In DNA form, the CDR3 reads TGTGCCAGCAGCCCCGGGACGGAAAACTATGGCTACACCTTC. Its translation: CASSPGTENYGYTF.

This clonotype is judged medium-sized. The chain couples TRBV19 to TRBJ1-1; D is unresolved. The CDR3 has 11 amino acids. CDR1 is LNHDA, CDR2 SQIVND, per germline (reference sequence). V lost 7 bases, J lost 5 bases, and 8 bases lay in between. DNA of the CDR3: TGTGCCAGTAAAGGGTCAACTGAAGCTTTCTTT. Protein product: CASKGSTEAFF.